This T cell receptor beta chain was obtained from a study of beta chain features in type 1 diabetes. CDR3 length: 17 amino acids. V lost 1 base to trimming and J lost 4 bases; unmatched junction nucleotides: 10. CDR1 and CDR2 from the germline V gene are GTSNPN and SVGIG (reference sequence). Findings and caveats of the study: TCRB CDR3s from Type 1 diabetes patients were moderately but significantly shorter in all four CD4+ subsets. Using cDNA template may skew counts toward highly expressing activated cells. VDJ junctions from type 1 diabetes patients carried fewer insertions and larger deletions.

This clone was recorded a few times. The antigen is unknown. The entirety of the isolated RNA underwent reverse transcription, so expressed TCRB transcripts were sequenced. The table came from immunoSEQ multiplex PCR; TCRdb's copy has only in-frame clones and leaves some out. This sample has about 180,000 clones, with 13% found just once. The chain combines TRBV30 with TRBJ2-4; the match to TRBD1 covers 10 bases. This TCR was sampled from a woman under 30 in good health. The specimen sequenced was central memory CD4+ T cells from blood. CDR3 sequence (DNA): TGTGCCTGGAGTGGACGTACGAGGGGACAGGGGAAAAACATTCAGTACTTC. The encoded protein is CAWSGRTRGQGKNIQYF.